This T cell receptor (beta chain) was recovered during a study of identical twins. TCRdb reprocessed the 5' RACE reads with MiXCR, giving one entry per CDR3 protein. Of 640,000 or so distinct CDR3 sequences listed, 5.5% to 7.5% are singletons. This clonotype was counted many times. Its antigen is currently unknown. Overall study results and limits: There was more out-of-frame TCR alpha sharing in monozygotic twins than models estimated.

This TCR was recovered from a man in his late teens or twenties in good health. Sample: naive T cells sorted from blood.

The CDR3 sequence: CASSLISGREQYF. CDR3 nucleotides: TGTGCCAGCAGTTTAATCTCGGGGCGGGAGCAGTACTTC. V usage is TRBV28 and J usage is TRBJ2-7, with D perhaps TRBD1 or TRBD2 (5 bases each). CDR1 and CDR2 from the germline V gene are MDHEN and SYDVKM. The length of the CDR3 is 13 residues. Trimming cost V 2 bases and J 7 bases, with 12 bases left between them.